This TCR beta chain was captured by sequencing in a study of T-cell reconstitution after alpha-beta-depleted transplantation in children. The V and J ends lost 0 bases and 1 base respectively, with 12 bases between them. The CDR3 totals 16 residues. CDR1 and CDR2 from the germline V gene are LGHNA and YSLEER. During its preparation, the TCRbeta library received unique molecular identifiers. TCRdb re-derived calls from the PCR reads in MiXCR, one entry per CDR3 protein. The data hold 500,000 or so distinct CDR3 sequences, with around a third observed a single time. The sequence was obtained from a human donor who donated a stem cell graft to a child with aplastic anemia. The sample was PBMCs from the stem cell graft donor, taken from the stem cell graft. The rearrangement links TRBV4-3 to TRBJ1-1; no clear D. The chain's CDR3 is CASSQDGLNSNTEAFF. In DNA form, the CDR3 reads TGCGCCAGCAGCCAAGATGGCCTAAATTCGAACACTGAAGCTTTCTTT.